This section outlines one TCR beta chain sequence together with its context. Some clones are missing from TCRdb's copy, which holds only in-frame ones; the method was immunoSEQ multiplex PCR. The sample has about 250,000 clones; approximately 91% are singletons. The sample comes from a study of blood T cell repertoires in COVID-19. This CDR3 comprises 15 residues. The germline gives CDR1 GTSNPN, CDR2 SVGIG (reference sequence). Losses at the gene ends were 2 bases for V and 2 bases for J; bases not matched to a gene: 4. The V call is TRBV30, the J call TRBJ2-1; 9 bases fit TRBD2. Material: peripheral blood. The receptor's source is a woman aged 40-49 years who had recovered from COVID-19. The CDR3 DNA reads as TGTGCCTGGAGTCAGGCTAGCGGGGCCTACAATGAGCAGTTCTTC. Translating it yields CAWSQASGAYNEQFF.